This T cell receptor beta chain was sequenced for a study of blood T cell repertoires in COVID-19. Across the whole study: The United States, Italy and Spain were the sources of the acute and convalescent COVID-19 samples. PBMCs, B-cell-depleted T cells, or T cells provided the cDNA or gDNA that made up the material.

The V gene lost 1 base and the J gene lost 8 bases, with 11 bases spanning the gap. The V gene's germline CDR1 is SGHTA and CDR2 FQGNSA. The CDR3 contains 14 residues. In the source study's methods: Cell counts per sample came from amplifying reference gene primers. Produced via immunoSEQ multiplex PCR; TCRdb's table is partial and in-frame only. Clone size and V and J calls were adopted from that table, with D and trimming inferred from the DNA. The table shows tens of thousands of clones, with roughly 85% occurring only once. This TCR was sampled from a human donor in a cohort sampled during active COVID-19. The chain has TRBV7-2 and TRBJ2-2, with no clear D. The sample consisted of peripheral blood. CDR3 nucleotides: TGTGCCAGCAGCTTAGGAGATGCGTCAGGGGAGCTGTTTTTT. Encoded protein: CASSLGDASGELFF.